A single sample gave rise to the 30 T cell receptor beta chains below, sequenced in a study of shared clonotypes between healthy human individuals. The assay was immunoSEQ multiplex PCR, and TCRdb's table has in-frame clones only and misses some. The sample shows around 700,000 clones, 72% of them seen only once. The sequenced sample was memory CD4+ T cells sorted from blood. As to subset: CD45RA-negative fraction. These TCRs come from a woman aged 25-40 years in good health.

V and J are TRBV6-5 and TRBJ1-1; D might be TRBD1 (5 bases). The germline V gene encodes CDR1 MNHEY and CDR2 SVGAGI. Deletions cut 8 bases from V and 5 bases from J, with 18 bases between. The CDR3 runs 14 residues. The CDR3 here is CASRLGDGATEAFF. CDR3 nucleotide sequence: TGTGCCAGCCGTTTAGGGGACGGGGCGACTGAAGCTTTCTTT.

The CDR3 spells CASTLIAGVTMYEQYF. In DNA, the CDR3 is TGCGCCAGCACCCTTATAGCGGGAGTGACTATGTACGAGCAGTACTTC. V and J are TRBV5-1 and TRBJ2-7, with 9 positions matching TRBD2. Germline V gene lookup returns CDR1 SGHRS and CDR2 YFSETQ. The CDR3 consists of 16 residues. V lost 6 bases, J lost 4 bases, and 14 bases stayed unmatched.

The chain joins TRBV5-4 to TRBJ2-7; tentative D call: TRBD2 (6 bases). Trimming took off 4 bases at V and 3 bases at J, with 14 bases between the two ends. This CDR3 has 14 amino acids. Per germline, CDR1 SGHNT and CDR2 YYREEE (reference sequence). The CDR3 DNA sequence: TGTGCCAGCAGCCCAGCGGGTAAGAGCTACGAGCAGTACTTC. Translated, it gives CASSPAGKSYEQYF.

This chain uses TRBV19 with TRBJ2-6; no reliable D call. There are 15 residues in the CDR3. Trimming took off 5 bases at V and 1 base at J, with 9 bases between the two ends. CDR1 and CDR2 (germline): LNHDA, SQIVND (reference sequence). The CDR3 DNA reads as TGTGCCAGTAGTGTCACCCGGTCTGGGGCCAACGTCCTGACTTTC. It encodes CASSVTRSGANVLTF.

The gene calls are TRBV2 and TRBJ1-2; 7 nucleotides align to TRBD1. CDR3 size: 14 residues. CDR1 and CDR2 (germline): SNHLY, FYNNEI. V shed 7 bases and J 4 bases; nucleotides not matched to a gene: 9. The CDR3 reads CASTGGGRGYGYTF. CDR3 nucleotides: TGTGCCAGCACAGGAGGGGGCCGAGGCTATGGCTACACCTTC.

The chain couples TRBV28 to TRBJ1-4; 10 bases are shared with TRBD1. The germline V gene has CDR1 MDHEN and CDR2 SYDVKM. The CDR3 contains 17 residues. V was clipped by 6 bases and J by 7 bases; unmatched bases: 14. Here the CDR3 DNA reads TGTGCCAGCAGCCGGGTCCCGGGACAGGGGCAGGGTGAAAAACTGTTTTTT. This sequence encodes CASSRVPGQGQGEKLFF.

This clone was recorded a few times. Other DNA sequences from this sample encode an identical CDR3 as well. The CDR3 sequence is CASSYSGASNQPQHF. The CDR3 DNA reads as TGTGCCAGCAGTTACTCCGGGGCGAGCAATCAGCCCCAGCATTTT. The chain uses TRBV6-5 and TRBJ1-5, with a weak D call TRBD1 (5 bases). V dropped 0 bases and J dropped 1 base, with 7 bases sitting between them. The CDR3 sequence is 15 residues long. CDR1 MNHEY and CDR2 SVGAGI come from the germline V gene.

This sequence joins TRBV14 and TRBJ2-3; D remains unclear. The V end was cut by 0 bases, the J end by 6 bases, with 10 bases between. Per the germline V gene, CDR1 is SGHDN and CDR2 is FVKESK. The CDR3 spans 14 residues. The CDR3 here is CASSQELGPDTQYF. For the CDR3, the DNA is TGTGCCAGCAGCCAAGAATTAGGGCCCGATACGCAGTATTTT.

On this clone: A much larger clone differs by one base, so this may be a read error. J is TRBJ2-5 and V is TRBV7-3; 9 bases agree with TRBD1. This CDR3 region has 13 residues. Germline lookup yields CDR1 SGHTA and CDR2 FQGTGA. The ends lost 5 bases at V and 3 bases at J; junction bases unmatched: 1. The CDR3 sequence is CASSRDREETQYF. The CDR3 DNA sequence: TGTGCCAGCAGCCGGGACAGGGAAGAGACCCAGTACTTC.

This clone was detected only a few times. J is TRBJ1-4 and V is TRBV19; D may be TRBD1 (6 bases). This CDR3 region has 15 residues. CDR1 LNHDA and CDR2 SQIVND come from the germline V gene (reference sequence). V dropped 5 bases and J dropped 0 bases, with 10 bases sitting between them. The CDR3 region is CASSGQSSTNEKLFF. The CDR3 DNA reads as TGTGCCAGTAGTGGACAGTCCTCAACTAATGAAAAACTGTTTTTT.

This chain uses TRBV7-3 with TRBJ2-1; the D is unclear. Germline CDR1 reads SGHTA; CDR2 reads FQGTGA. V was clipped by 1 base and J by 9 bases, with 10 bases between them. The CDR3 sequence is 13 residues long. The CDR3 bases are TGTGCCAGCAGCTTAAGCGTCATGAGTGAGCAGTTCTTC. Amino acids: CASSLSVMSEQFF.

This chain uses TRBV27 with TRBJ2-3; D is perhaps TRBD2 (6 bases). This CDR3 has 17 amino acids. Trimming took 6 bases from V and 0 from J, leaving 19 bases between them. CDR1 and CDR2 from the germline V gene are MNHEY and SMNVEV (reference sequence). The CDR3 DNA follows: TGTGCCAGCAGCTCCCCCCCGGGGAGGACTAGCACAGATACGCAGTATTTT. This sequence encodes CASSSPPGRTSTDTQYF.

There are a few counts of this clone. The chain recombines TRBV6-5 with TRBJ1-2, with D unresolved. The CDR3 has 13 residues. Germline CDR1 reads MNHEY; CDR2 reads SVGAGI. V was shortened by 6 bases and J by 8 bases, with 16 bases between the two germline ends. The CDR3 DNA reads TGTGCCAGCAGCTACCGACCGGACGGCGGCTACACCTTC. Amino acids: CASSYRPDGGYTF.

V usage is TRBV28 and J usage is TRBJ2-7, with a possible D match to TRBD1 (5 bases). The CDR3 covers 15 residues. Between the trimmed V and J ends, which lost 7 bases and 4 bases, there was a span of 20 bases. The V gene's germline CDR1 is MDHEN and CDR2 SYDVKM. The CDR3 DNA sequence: TGTGCCAGCACCCAAACCCAGGCAGGGAAATACGAGCAGTACTTC. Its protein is CASTQTQAGKYEQYF.

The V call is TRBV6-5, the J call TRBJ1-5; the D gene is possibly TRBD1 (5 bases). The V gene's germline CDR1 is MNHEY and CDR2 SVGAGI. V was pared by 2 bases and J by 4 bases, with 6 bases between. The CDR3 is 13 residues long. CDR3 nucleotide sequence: TGTGCCAGCAGTTACAGGGGAAATCAGCCCCAGCATTTT. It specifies CASSYRGNQPQHF.

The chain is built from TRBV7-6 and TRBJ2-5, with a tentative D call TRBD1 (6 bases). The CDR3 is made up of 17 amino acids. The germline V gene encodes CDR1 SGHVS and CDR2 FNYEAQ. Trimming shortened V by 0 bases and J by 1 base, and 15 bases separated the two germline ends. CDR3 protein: CASSLAGAGTVQETQYF. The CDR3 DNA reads TGTGCCAGCAGCTTAGCGGGGGCCGGGACGGTCCAAGAGACCCAGTACTTC.

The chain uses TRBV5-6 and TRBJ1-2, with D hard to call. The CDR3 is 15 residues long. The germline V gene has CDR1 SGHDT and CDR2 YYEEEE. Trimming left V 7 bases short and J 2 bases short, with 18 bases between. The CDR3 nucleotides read TGTGCCAGCTCTCCAGGTGGGGTCGGGAACTATGGCTACACCTTC. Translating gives CASSPGGVGNYGYTF.

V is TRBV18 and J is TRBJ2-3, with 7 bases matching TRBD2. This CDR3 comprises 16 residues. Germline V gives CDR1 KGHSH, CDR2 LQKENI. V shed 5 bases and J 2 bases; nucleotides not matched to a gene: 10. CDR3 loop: CASSALAASLTDTQYF. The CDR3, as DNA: TGTGCCAGCTCAGCCCTAGCGGCCTCGCTCACAGATACGCAGTATTTT.

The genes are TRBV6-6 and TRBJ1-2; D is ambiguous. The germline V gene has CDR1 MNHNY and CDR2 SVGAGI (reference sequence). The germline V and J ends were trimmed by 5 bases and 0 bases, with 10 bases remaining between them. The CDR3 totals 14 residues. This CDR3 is CASSAAQTNYGYTF. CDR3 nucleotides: TGTGCCAGCAGTGCCGCTCAAACTAACTATGGCTACACCTTC.

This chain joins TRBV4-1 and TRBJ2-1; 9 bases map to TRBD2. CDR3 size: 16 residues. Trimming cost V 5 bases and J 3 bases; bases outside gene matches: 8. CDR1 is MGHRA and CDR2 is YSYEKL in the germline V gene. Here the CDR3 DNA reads TGCGCCAGCAGCGAAGGGGGCGGGAGGGTCTACAATGAGCAGTTCTTC. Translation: CASSEGGGRVYNEQFF.

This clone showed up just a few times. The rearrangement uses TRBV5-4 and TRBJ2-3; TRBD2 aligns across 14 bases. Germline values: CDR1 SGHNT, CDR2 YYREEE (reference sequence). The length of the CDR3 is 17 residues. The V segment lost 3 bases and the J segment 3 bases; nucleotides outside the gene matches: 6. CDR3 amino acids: CASSWGTSGSLTDTQYF. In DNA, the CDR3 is TGTGCCAGCAGCTGGGGGACTAGCGGGAGTTTGACAGATACGCAGTATTTT.

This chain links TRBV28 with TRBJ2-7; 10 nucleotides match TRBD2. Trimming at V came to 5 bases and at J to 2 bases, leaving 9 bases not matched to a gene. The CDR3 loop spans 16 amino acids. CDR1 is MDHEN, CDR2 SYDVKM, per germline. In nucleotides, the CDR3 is TGTGCCAGCAGTAGTACCGGGACTAGCGCTCCCTACGAGCAGTACTTC. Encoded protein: CASSSTGTSAPYEQYF.

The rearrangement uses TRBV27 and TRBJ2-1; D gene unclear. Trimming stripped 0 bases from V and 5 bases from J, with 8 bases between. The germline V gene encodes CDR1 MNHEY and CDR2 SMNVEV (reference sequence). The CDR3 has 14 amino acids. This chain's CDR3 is CASSLSSSNNEQFF. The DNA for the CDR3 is TGTGCCAGCAGTTTATCTAGCAGCAACAATGAGCAGTTCTTC.

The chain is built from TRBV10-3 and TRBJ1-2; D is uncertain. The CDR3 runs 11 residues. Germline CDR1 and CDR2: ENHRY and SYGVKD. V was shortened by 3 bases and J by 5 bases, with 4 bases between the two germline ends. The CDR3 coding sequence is TGTGCCATCAGTGACGCTTATGGCTACACCTTC. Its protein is CAISDAYGYTF.

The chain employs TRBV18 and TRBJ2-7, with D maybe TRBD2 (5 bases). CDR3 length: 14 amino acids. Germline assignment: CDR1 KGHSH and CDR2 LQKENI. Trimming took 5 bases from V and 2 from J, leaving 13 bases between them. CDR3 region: CASSIRELAYEQYF. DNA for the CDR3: TGTGCCAGCTCAATCCGGGAACTCGCCTACGAGCAGTACTTC.

CDR3: CASSRRDRNTGELFF. For the CDR3, the DNA is TGTGCCAGCAGCCGACGAGACCGAAACACCGGGGAGCTGTTTTTT. The V and J genes are TRBV7-8 and TRBJ2-2; D unresolved. The V gene lost 5 bases and the J gene lost 2 bases, with 12 bases spanning the gap. The germline gives CDR1 SGHVS, CDR2 FQNEAQ. The CDR3 spans 15 residues.

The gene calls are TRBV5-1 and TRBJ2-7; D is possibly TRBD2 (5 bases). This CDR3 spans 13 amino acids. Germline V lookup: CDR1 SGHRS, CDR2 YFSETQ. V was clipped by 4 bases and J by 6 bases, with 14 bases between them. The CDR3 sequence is CASSGPLRGEQYF. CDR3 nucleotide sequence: TGCGCCAGCAGCGGCCCCCTCCGGGGCGAGCAGTACTTC.

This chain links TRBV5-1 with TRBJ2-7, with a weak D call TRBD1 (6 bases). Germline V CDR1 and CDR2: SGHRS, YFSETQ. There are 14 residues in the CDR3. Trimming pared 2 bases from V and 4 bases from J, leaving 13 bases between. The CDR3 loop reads CASSFNQGLYEQYF. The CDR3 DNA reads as TGCGCCAGCAGCTTCAACCAGGGGCTATACGAGCAGTACTTC.

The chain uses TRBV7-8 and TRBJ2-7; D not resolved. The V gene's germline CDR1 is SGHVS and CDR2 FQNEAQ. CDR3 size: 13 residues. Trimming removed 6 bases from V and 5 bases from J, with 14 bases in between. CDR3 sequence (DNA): TGTGCCAGCAGGACTGAGGTTTACCACGAGCAGTACTTC. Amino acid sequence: CASRTEVYHEQYF.

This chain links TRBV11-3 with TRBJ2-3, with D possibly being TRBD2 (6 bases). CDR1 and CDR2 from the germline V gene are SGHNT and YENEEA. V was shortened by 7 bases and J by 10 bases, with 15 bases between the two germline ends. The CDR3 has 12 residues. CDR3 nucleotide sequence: TGTGCCAGCAACCGGGGACTCGGGCCGCAGTATTTT. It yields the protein CASNRGLGPQYF.